These 9 T cell receptor beta chains came from one sample sequenced in a study of CD8 T cells in ankylosing spondylitis. Study results and limitations: One TCR beta motif, made up of under ten highly homologous variants, appeared characteristic of ankylosing spondylitis blood.

What these receptors recognize is not known. One entry per CDR3 protein, called by TCRdb with MiXCR from the 5' RACE reads. The sample has more than 600,000 distinct CDR3 sequences, over 15% seen once; the top ten hold over 15%. Sequenced: blood, either unsorted or a sorted T cell fraction (not recorded which). Receptors originate from a male donor with ankylosing spondylitis.

This clonotype was observed once. J is TRBJ2-3 and V is TRBV30, with D unresolved. V was pared by 3 bases and J by 1 base, with 11 bases between. Germline CDR1 GTSNPN, CDR2 SVGIG (reference sequence). This CDR3 comprises 14 residues. In DNA, the CDR3 is TGTGCCTGGAGCCCCTGGAGAGGCACAGATACGCAGTATTTT. This codes for CAWSPWRGTDTQYF.

This clonotype has only a few counts. The chain uses TRBV5-1 and TRBJ2-1; no firm D call. The CDR3 is 13 amino acids. V was clipped by 5 bases and J by 2 bases, with 8 bases between them. CDR1 SGHRS and CDR2 YFSETQ come from the germline V gene. The CDR3 here is CASSRLAYNEQFF. The CDR3 DNA is TGCGCCAGCAGTCGGCTAGCCTACAATGAGCAGTTCTTC.

This clonotype was observed once. The J gene is TRBJ2-7, the V gene TRBV6-2 or TRBV6-3; 8 bases match TRBD1. V was pared by 1 base and J by 3 bases, with 5 bases of the junction left unmatched. The CDR3 length is 15 residues. CDR1 MNHEY and CDR2 SVGEGT come from the germline V gene. The DNA of the CDR3 is TGTGCCAGCAGTTACTTAGTCGGGACAGGCTACGAGCAGTACTTC. This codes for CASSYLVGTGYEQYF.

The chain recombines TRBV2 with TRBJ1-1, with a weak D call TRBD1 (6 bases). The germline gives CDR1 SNHLY, CDR2 FYNNEI. The CDR3 is made up of 12 amino acids. V lost 8 bases, J lost 3 bases, and 10 bases lay in between. The CDR3 sequence: CASAGAHTEAFF. As DNA, the CDR3 is TGTGCCAGCGCGGGGGCCCACACTGAAGCTTTCTTT.

Many counts were recorded for this clonotype. This chain connects TRBV4-2 to TRBJ2-3; 7 positions match TRBD2. The V gene's germline CDR1 is LGHNA and CDR2 YNFKEQ. With V trimmed by 3 bases and J by 2 bases, 5 bases remained unmatched. CDR3 length equals 15 residues. The CDR3 reads CASSQMGTTTDTQYF. The CDR3 DNA reads as TGTGCCAGCAGCCAGATGGGGACTACCACAGATACGCAGTATTTT.

This clonotype was detected only a few times. The rearrangement joins TRBV25-1 to TRBJ2-1; no clear D. Germline CDR1 and CDR2: MGHDK and SYGVNS. The CDR3 has 13 amino acids. V was clipped by 7 bases and J by 2 bases, with 9 bases between them. CDR3 loop: CASKSQAYNEQFF. The CDR3 DNA sequence: TGTGCCAGCAAGTCTCAAGCCTACAATGAGCAGTTCTTC.

The gene calls are TRBV7-2 and TRBJ2-3; tentative D call: TRBD2 (5 bases). Trimming left V 1 base short and J 2 bases short, with 10 bases between. The CDR3 has 15 amino acids. The germline V gene has CDR1 SGHTA and CDR2 FQGNSA. In DNA form, the CDR3 reads TGTGCCAGCAGCTTAGTAGCGAGAACCACAGATACGCAGTATTTT. Protein: CASSLVARTTDTQYF.

This clonotype has just one count. The gene calls are TRBV7-9 and TRBJ2-1, with a possible D match to TRBD1 (6 bases). The CDR3 has 14 residues. CDR1 SEHNR and CDR2 FQNEAQ come from the germline V gene (reference sequence). V was pared by 3 bases and J by 6 bases, with 12 bases between. The CDR3 loop reads CASSFTGLGNEQFF. DNA for the CDR3: TGTGCCAGCAGCTTTACAGGGCTGGGCAATGAGCAGTTCTTC.

The chain joins TRBV7-6 to TRBJ1-3; 10 bases line up with TRBD1. V gave up 3 bases and J gave up 1 base; unmatched junction bases: 9. The germline V gene encodes CDR1 SGHVS and CDR2 FNYEAQ. This CDR3 region has 18 residues. Written as DNA, the CDR3 is TGTGCCAGCAGCTTTGTTGGTGCGGGACAGGGGTCTGGAAACACCATATATTTT. Translation gives CASSFVGAGQGSGNTIYF.